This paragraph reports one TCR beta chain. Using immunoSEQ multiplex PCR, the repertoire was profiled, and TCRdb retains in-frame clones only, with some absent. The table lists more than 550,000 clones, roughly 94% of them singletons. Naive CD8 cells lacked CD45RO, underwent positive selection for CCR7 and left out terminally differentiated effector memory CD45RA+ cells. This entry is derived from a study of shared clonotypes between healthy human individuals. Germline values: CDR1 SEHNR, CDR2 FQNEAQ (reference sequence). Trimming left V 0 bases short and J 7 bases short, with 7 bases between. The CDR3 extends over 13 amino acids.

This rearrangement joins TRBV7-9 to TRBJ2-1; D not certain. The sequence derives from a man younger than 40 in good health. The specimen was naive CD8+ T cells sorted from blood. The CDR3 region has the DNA TGTGCCAGCAGCTTAGCATGGGGAAATGAGCAGTTCTTC. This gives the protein CASSLAWGNEQFF.